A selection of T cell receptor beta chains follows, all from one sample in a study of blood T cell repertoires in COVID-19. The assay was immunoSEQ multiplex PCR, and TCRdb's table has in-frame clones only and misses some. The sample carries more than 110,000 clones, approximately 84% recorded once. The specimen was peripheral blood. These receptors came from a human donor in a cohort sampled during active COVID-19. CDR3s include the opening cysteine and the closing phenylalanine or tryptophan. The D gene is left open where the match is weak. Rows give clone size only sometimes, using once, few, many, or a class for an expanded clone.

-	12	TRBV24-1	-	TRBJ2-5	CATRGLGETQYF	TGTGCCACCAGGGGGCTCGGAGAGACCCAGTACTTC
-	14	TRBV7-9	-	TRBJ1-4	CASSLGQGFEKLFF	TGTGCCAGCAGCTTAGGGCAGGGTTTTGAAAAACTGTTTTTT
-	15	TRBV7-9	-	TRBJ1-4	CASSLRIGSNEKLFF	TGTGCCAGCAGCTTGAGGATAGGTTCTAATGAAAAACTGTTTTTT
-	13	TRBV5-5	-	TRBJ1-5	CASSFGGNQPQHF	TGTGCCAGCAGCTTCGGGGGGAATCAGCCCCAGCATTTT
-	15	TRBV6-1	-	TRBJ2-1	CASSELQGSYNEQFF	TGTGCCAGCAGTGAATTACAGGGTTCGTACAATGAGCAGTTCTTC
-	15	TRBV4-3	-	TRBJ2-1	CASSPQGESYNEQFF	TGCGCCAGCAGCCCACAGGGTGAGTCCTACAATGAGCAGTTCTTC
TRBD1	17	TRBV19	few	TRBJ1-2	CASSNDPTGGGFFGYTF	TGTGCCAGTAGTAACGACCCAACAGGGGGTGGATTTTTTGGCTACACCTTC
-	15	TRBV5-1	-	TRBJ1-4	CASSPHRVVGEKLFF	TGCGCCAGCAGCCCGCACAGGGTGGTTGGTGAAAAACTGTTTTTT
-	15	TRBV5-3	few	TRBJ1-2	CARSLGGGPNYGYTF	TGTGCCAGAAGCTTGGGTGGGGGCCCCAACTATGGCTACACCTTC
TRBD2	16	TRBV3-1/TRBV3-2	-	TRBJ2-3	CASSQLAGGVTDTQYF	TGTGCCAGCAGCCAATTAGCGGGGGGGGTCACAGATACGCAGTATTTT
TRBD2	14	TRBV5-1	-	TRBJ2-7	CASRSGGATYEQYF	TGCGCCAGCAGAAGCGGGGGGGCTACCTACGAGCAGTACTTC
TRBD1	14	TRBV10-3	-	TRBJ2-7	CAISESSGGYEQYF	TGTGCCATCAGTGAGTCTTCAGGGGGCTACGAGCAGTACTTC
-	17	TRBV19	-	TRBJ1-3	CASTPQGEEWSGNTIYF	TGTGCCAGTACCCCACAGGGCGAGGAGTGGTCTGGAAACACCATATATTTT
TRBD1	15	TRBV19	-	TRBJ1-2	CASSAPGQGNYGYTF	TGTGCCAGTAGTGCCCCGGGACAGGGCAACTATGGCTACACCTTC
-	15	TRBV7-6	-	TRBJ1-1	CASSLNPTGGTEAFF	TGTGCCAGCAGCTTGAACCCGACAGGAGGCACTGAAGCTTTCTTT
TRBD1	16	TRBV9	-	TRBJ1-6	CASSPTGGSYNSPLHF	TGTGCCAGCAGCCCGACAGGGGGCTCCTATAATTCACCCCTCCACTTT
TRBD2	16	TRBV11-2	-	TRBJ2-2	CASSLELAGLTGELFF	TGTGCCAGCAGCTTAGAACTAGCGGGGCTCACCGGGGAGCTGTTTTTT
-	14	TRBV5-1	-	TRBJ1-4	CASSQDTDNEKLFF	TGCGCCAGCAGCCAGGACACGGATAATGAAAAACTGTTTTTT
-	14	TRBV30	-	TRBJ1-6	CAWARDSNNSPLHF	TGTGCCTGGGCGCGGGACTCTAATAATTCACCCCTCCACTTT
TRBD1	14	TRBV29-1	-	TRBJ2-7	CSVEDRGRGYEQYF	TGCAGCGTTGAAGATAGAGGCAGGGGGTACGAGCAGTACTTC